The present T cell receptor beta chain was sequenced within a study of vaccination and CD4 T cells after COVID-19. About the research overall: Post-vaccine sampling followed dose two by a median about 69 days (range 14 to 241).

CDR3 length: 11 amino acids. The V gene's germline CDR1 is MDHEN and CDR2 SYDVKM. Deletions cut 6 bases from V and 5 bases from J, with 7 bases between. As to this clonotype: Antigen unknown.

The Oncomine TCR Beta short-read assay sequenced DNA from cultured CD4+ T cells. Genomic DNA from cultured CD4+ T cells was extracted. Each CDR3 protein gets one entry after TCRdb re-called the PCR reads with MiXCR. This sample carries approximately 22,000 distinct CDR3 sequences, 42% of them seen once, and the ten largest clones take roughly a tenth. Time point indicated: late sampling 161 to 241 days after vaccination in three convalescent patients. Described treatment: approximately 10-day PBMC culture with coronavirus spike peptide pools or control peptides (ViraFEST assay). Study-wide results and limits: Among those convalescent, a median approximately 87% of reactive clones emerged solely post-vaccination.

This clonotype originated in a human donor who had recovered from COVID-19. Sample: CD4+ T cells from blood, cultured in vitro, taken about 7 months after SARS-CoV-2 vaccination. The rearrangement joins TRBV28 to TRBJ2-5, with D unclear. The CDR3 bases are TGTGCCAGCAGCATGGCGGAGACCCAGTACTTC. This sequence encodes CASSMAETQYF.